This T cell receptor beta chain was documented in a study of CD8+CD57+ T cells in acquired aplastic anemia. Points from the study as a whole: Some 27 CD8+ CDR3 sequences were shared between patients and controls. CD8+ Simpson's diversity in patients was not significantly different from that in controls.

In the case of this clonotype: Its antigen is unidentified. One junction end disagrees with the germline gene, perhaps due to a read error.

The study profiled TCR beta VDJ and CDR3 using genomic DNA as template. TCRdb used MiXCR to reprocess the reads, holding one entry per CDR3 protein. The repertoire holds roughly 200,000 distinct CDR3 sequences, approximately 60% seen once, with approximately 32% in the top ten. CDR1 is SGHRS, CDR2 YFSETQ, per germline. The CDR3 is 16 amino acids. This chain joins TRBV5-1 and TRBJ1-6; weak D call: TRBD1 (6 bases). Sequences were obtained from sorted CD4+, CD8+, or CD8+CD57+ T cells (not recorded which) from PBMCs. This TCR derives from a human donor in good health. CDR3 in amino acids: CASSLGPGGGLPPLHF. The CDR3 DNA is TGTGCCAGCAGCTTGGGACCGGGCGGGGGCCTTCCACCCCTCCACTTT.